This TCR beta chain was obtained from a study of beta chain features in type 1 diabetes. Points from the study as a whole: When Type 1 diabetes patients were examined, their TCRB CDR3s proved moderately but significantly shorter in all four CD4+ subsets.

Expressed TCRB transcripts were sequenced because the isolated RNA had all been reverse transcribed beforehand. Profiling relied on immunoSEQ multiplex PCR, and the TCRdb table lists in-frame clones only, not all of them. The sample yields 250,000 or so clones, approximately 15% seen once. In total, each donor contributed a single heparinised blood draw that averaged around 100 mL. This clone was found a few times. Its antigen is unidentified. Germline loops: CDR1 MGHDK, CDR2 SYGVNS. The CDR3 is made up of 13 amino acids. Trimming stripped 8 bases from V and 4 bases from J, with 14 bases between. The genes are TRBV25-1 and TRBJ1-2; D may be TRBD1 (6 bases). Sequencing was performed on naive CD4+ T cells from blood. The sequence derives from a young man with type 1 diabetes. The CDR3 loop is CASGTGRGYGYTF. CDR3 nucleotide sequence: TGTGCCAGCGGGACCGGCAGGGGCTATGGCTACACCTTC.